This T cell receptor beta chain originates from a study of CD8+CD57+ T cells in acquired aplastic anemia. Study summary: The DNA of sorted CD4+ and CD8+ cells averaged 3.2 ug. Findings and limits, study-wide: With respect to CD8+ Simpson's diversity, patients and controls did not differ significantly. Shared by patients and controls, just under 30 CD8+ CDR3s were abundant in patients.

Patients selected for sequencing had displayed CD8+CD57+ cell expansion by flow cytometry. For CDR3 and TCR beta VDJ profiling, genomic DNA was the template used. TCRdb itself ran the reads through MiXCR, one entry per CDR3 protein. The sample contains about 170,000 distinct CDR3 sequences, around 50% of which appear only once. To note about this clonotype: Antigen specificity is unknown.

CDR1 and CDR2 from the germline V gene are SQVTM and ANQGSEA. The CDR3 contains 15 residues. Trimming cost V 4 bases and J 7 bases, with 20 bases left between them. The chain couples TRBV29-1 to TRBJ1-5, with a tentative D call TRBD1 (5 bases). The sequence was obtained from a human donor with aplastic anemia. Sequenced input: sorted CD4+, CD8+, or CD8+CD57+ T cells (not recorded which) from PBMCs. DNA of the CDR3: TGCAGCGTTGTGGAAGGGACCTCTGGGAGGCAGCCCCAGCATTTT. Translated, it gives CSVVEGTSGRQPQHF.